This T cell receptor (beta chain) was recorded in a study of cytomegalovirus exposure and HLA in healthy donors. The study's findings and limits: One cluster of highly shared sequence variants probably arose as a sequencing artifact.

The study ran its PCR with 60 Vbeta and 13 Jbeta primers. Profiled with immunoSEQ multiplex PCR; TCRdb holds only in-frame clones, not every one. The sample consists of 95,000 to 150,000 clones, over 65% of them appearing once. Per germline, CDR1 LNHNV and CDR2 YYDKDF (reference sequence). The CDR3 is 16 residues long. V gave up 0 bases and J gave up 5 bases; unmatched junction bases: 6. Of note for this clone: The antigen is undetermined.

The chain has TRBV15 and TRBJ2-3; TRBD1 matches 9 bases. This TCR was recovered from a young man in good health and CMV-seronegative. Sequenced material: PBMCs. CDR3 protein: CATSRDLGQGGDTQYF. CDR3 nucleotide sequence: TGTGCCACCAGCAGAGATCTGGGACAGGGTGGAGATACGCAGTATTTT. Full variable domain (missing parts from reference TRBV15 and TRBJ2-3): DAMVIQNPRYQVTQFGKPVTLSCSQTLNHNVMYWYQQKSSQAPKLLFHYYDKDFNNEADTPDNFQSRRPNTSFCFLDIRSPGLGDTAMYLCATSRDLGQGGDTQYFGPGTRLTVL.